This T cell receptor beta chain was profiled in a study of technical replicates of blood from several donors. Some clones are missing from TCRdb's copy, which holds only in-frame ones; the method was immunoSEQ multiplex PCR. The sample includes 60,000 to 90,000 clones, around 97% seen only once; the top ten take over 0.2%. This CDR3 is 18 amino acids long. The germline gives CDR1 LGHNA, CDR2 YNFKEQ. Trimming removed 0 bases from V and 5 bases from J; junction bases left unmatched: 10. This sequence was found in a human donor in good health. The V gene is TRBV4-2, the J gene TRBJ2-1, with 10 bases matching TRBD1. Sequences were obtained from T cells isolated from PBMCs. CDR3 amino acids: CASSQESFSGTGDNEQFF. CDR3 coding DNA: TGTGCCAGCAGCCAAGAGAGCTTTTCGGGGACAGGGGACAATGAGCAGTTCTTC.